The 3 T cell receptor beta chains reported below all come from one sample, sequenced in a study of T cells after posttransplantation cyclophosphamide. Repertoires were generated with immunoSEQ multiplex PCR, while TCRdb's copy carries only in-frame clones and drops some. This table has approximately 39,000 clones, approximately 78% appearing once. Cyclophosphamide on days +3 and +4 followed busulfan-fludarabine conditioning and a marrow graft. This sample comprised CD4+ T cells sorted from blood, obtained roughly 250 weeks after a stem cell transplant with posttransplant cyclophosphamide. Receptors originate from a female patient in her thirties or forties who received an allogeneic stem cell transplant from a related donor, was CMV-positive, and had no GVHD. Part of the T cell pool may stem from the graft donor.

About this clone itself: This same CDR3 is encoded by further DNA sequences in the sample. The V call is TRBV9, the J call TRBJ1-2; D is unclear. V was pared by 0 bases and J by 2 bases, with 11 bases between. This CDR3 has 15 amino acids. Germline CDR1 reads SGDLS; CDR2 reads YYNGEE. The DNA for the CDR3 is TGTGCCAGCAGCGTAGGGGCAGGCGCGAACTATGGCTACACCTTC. This encodes CASSVGAGANYGYTF.

This sequence joins TRBV13 and TRBJ2-1; 9 bases map to TRBD1. This CDR3 is built from 16 residues. In germline, CDR1 is PRHDT, CDR2 FYEKMQ (reference sequence). The ends lost 5 bases at V and 3 bases at J; junction bases unmatched: 8. The CDR3 DNA reads as TGTGCCAGCAGCAATACCCCGACAGGGGGCTACAATGAGCAGTTCTTC. Translated: CASSNTPTGGYNEQFF.

The chain couples TRBV18 to TRBJ1-6; no clear D gene. The CDR3 totals 17 residues. The germline V gene has CDR1 KGHSH and CDR2 LQKENI. The V end was cut by 2 bases, the J end by 7 bases, with 18 bases between. The CDR3 DNA sequence: TGTGCCAGCTCACCAATTGCTCGTTCCTACGTAAATTCACCCCTCCACTTT. Protein sequence: CASSPIARSYVNSPLHF.